The rows below give T cell receptor beta chains drawn from one sample of a study of control samples from healthy donors and cancer patients. Sequenced by immunoSEQ multiplex PCR; TCRdb stores in-frame clones only, minus some. Of under 85,000 clones detected, approximately 82% appear once; the ten largest clones hold about 9.9%. Source material: PBMCs. These receptors were obtained from a man between 60 and 75 years old with head and neck cancer. The CDR3 runs from the conserved cysteine through the conserved F or W. A D gene is named only where the DNA matches it firmly. Size values are once, few and many counts, or a class for expanded clones, and some rows have none.

clone size,D gene,CDR3 length,J gene,V gene,CDR3 protein,CDR3 DNA
NA,TRBD1,16,TRBJ1-5,TRBV18,CASSLEDPGGSQPQHF,TGTGCCAGCTCACTCGAAGACCCAGGGGGCTCTCAGCCCCAGCATTTT
NA,NA,14,TRBJ1-2,TRBV2,CASSEAEGGYGYTF,TGTGCCAGCAGTGAAGCGGAGGGAGGCTATGGCTACACCTTC
few,NA,17,TRBJ2-1,TRBV5-1,CASSPPLRGSSYNEQFF,TGCGCCAGCAGCCCCCCCCTCAGGGGCAGCTCCTACAATGAGCAGTTCTTC
NA,TRBD1,14,TRBJ1-4,TRBV4-2,CASSLEDRNEKLFF,TGTGCCAGCAGCCTAGAGGACAGGAATGAAAAACTGTTTTTT
NA,TRBD2,16,TRBJ2-7,TRBV18,CASSRLSGSVHYEQYF,TGTGCCAGCTCAAGGTTAAGCGGGAGCGTGCACTACGAGCAGTACTTC
NA,NA,14,TRBJ1-2,TRBV3-1/TRBV3-2,CASSPNGGSGGYTF,TGTGCCAGCAGCCCAAACGGGGGCTCGGGGGGCTACACCTTC
few,NA,12,TRBJ2-1,TRBV12-3/TRBV12-4,CASSLVGNEQFF,TGTGCCAGCAGTTTGGTAGGCAATGAGCAGTTCTTC
NA,NA,14,TRBJ2-5,TRBV6-5,CASSRLGGQETQYF,TGTGCCAGCAGTCGGTTGGGTGGCCAAGAGACCCAGTACTTC
NA,NA,14,TRBJ2-2,TRBV6-1,CASSERTVTGELFF,TGTGCCAGCAGTGAAAGGACAGTCACCGGGGAGCTGTTTTTT
NA,TRBD1,17,TRBJ2-4,TRBV11-1,CASSLAPGTGDKNIQYF,TGTGCCAGCAGCTTAGCTCCCGGGACAGGGGACAAAAACATTCAGTACTTC
few,NA,13,TRBJ1-5,TRBV29-1,CSVGWGSHQPQHF,TGCAGCGTTGGTTGGGGGAGCCATCAGCCCCAGCATTTT
NA,TRBD2,17,TRBJ2-1,TRBV4-1,CASLGGLAGGSYNEQFF,TGCGCCAGCCTCGGCGGGCTAGCGGGAGGCTCCTACAATGAGCAGTTCTTC
few,TRBD2,14,TRBJ2-2,TRBV4-2,CASSARTRAGELFF,TGTGCCAGCAGCGCCCGGACTAGGGCCGGGGAGCTGTTTTTT
NA,NA,14,TRBJ2-1,TRBV5-1,CASTVGATVNEQFF,TGCGCCAGCACCGTCGGGGCGACAGTCAATGAGCAGTTCTTC
once,TRBD1,15,TRBJ1-6,TRBV30,CAWSVGDRASSPLHF,TGTGCCTGGAGTGTTGGAGACAGGGCTAGTTCACCCCTCCACTTT
NA,NA,14,TRBJ2-7,TRBV7-8,CASSRGDASYEQYF,TGTGCCAGCAGCCGCGGAGATGCCTCCTACGAGCAGTACTTC
NA,TRBD1,14,TRBJ1-2,TRBV3-1/TRBV3-2,CASSQGNRGSGYTF,TGTGCCAGCAGCCAGGGTAACAGGGGGTCTGGCTACACCTTC
few,NA,14,TRBJ1-2,TRBV2,CASSIGGVNYGYTF,TGTGCCAGCAGCATCGGGGGCGTCAACTATGGCTACACCTTC
NA,TRBD1,15,TRBJ2-7,TRBV6-6,CASSYPTGIPSEQYF,TGTGCCAGCAGTTACCCGACAGGGATCCCAAGCGAGCAGTACTTC
NA,NA,17,TRBJ1-5,TRBV28,CASSFGPPAARGQPQHF,TGTGCCAGCAGTTTCGGCCCTCCGGCGGCAAGGGGTCAGCCCCAGCATTTT
NA,TRBD1,16,TRBJ2-7,TRBV5-1,CASSLAGQGAFGEQYF,TGCGCCAGCAGCTTGGCGGGGCAGGGGGCCTTTGGGGAGCAGTACTTC
NA,NA,18,TRBJ2-6,TRBV5-6,CASSLVGGWKAGANVLTF,TGTGCCAGCAGCTTGGTAGGGGGTTGGAAGGCTGGGGCCAACGTCCTGACTTTC
once,NA,13,TRBJ2-7,TRBV11-3,CASSSGAYYEQYF,TGTGCCAGCAGCTCCGGGGCCTACTACGAGCAGTACTTC
NA,TRBD2,13,TRBJ2-5,TRBV10-2,CASSEAGAETQYF,TGCGCCAGCAGCGAAGCGGGAGCAGAGACCCAGTACTTC
NA,NA,14,TRBJ2-4,TRBV5-5,CASASREAKNIQYF,TGTGCCAGCGCCTCCCGCGAGGCCAAAAACATTCAGTACTTC
once,TRBD2,18,TRBJ2-5,TRBV19,CASSKGLAGGLYQETQYF,TGTGCCAGTAGTAAGGGACTAGCGGGAGGACTTTACCAAGAGACCCAGTACTTC
NA,NA,11,TRBJ1-1,TRBV6-5,CASVRGTEAFF,TGTGCCAGTGTAAGGGGTACTGAAGCTTTCTTT
NA,TRBD1,16,TRBJ2-3,TRBV6-4,CASSDWTGSRPDTQYF,TGTGCCAGCAGTGACTGGACAGGTTCTAGGCCAGATACGCAGTATTTT
few,NA,12,TRBJ2-3,TRBV28,CASSVSTDTQYF,TGTGCCAGCAGCGTGAGCACAGATACGCAGTATTTT
once,NA,14,TRBJ2-3,TRBV5-1,CASSRADQTDTQYF,TGCGCCAGCAGTAGGGCAGATCAGACAGATACGCAGTATTTT
NA,TRBD1,14,TRBJ2-7,TRBV6-5,CASSYGTGGFEQYF,TGTGCCAGCAGTTACGGGACAGGGGGTTTCGAGCAGTACTTC
NA,TRBD1,14,TRBJ1-5,TRBV19,CASAVTGDGQPQHF,TGTGCCAGCGCAGTTACAGGGGACGGGCAGCCCCAGCATTTT
NA,TRBD2,15,TRBJ2-3,TRBV7-9,CASSLGLAGGDTQYF,TGTGCCAGCAGCTTAGGACTAGCGGGAGGAGATACGCAGTATTTT
NA,NA,20,TRBJ1-2,TRBV14,CASSQGKPRFWGRVAGGYTF,TGTGCCAGCAGCCAAGGTAAACCGCGTTTTTGGGGCAGGGTGGCGGGTGGCTACACCTTC
NA,NA,15,TRBJ2-2,TRBV2,CASSEELVSTGELFF,TGTGCCAGCAGTGAGGAACTCGTAAGCACCGGGGAGCTGTTTTTT
NA,TRBD1,14,TRBJ1-2,TRBV5-1,CASSPGQGNYGYTF,TGCGCCAGCAGCCCGGGACAGGGAAACTATGGCTACACCTTC
NA,NA,15,TRBJ1-1,TRBV6-1,CASSESQPMNTEAFF,TGTGCCAGCAGTGAATCACAGCCGATGAACACTGAAGCTTTCTTT
NA,NA,12,TRBJ2-1,TRBV28,CASSLRSGVCLF,TGTGCCAGCAGTCTTCGGTCGGGAGTATGTCTCTTC
NA,NA,15,TRBJ2-1,TRBV4-2,CASSQDRASSGEQFF,TGTGCCAGCAGCCAAGATCGGGCTAGTTCTGGTGAGCAGTTCTTC
NA,NA,17,TRBJ2-1,TRBV11-2,CASSRMKWVGSYNEQFF,TGTGCCAGCAGCCGAATGAAGTGGGTGGGCTCCTACAATGAGCAGTTCTTC
once,NA,14,TRBJ2-1,TRBV11-1,CASSFSREDNEQFF,TGTGCCAGCAGCTTCTCGCGGGAAGACAATGAGCAGTTCTTC
NA,TRBD1,16,TRBJ2-3,TRBV5-6,CASSLVLGDSADTQYF,TGTGCCAGCAGCTTGGTTCTAGGGGACAGCGCAGATACGCAGTATTTT
NA,NA,14,TRBJ1-5,TRBV28,CASTNGGWGQPQHF,TGTGCCAGCACCAATGGGGGGTGGGGTCAGCCCCAGCATTTT
NA,NA,14,TRBJ1-2,TRBV3-1/TRBV3-2,CASSAAASNYGYTF,TGTGCCAGCAGCGCGGCGGCCTCCAACTATGGCTACACCTTC
NA,TRBD1,14,TRBJ2-1,TRBV30,CAWSTGTGYNEQFF,TGTGCCTGGAGTACCGGGACAGGGTACAATGAGCAGTTCTTC
NA,NA,14,TRBJ1-3,TRBV2,CASREGHAGNTIYF,TGTGCCAGCAGGGAGGGGCACGCTGGAAACACCATATATTTT
NA,TRBD1,19,TRBJ2-6,TRBV7-2,CASSLVVGTGLSGANVLTF,TGTGCCAGCAGCTTAGTGGTGGGGACAGGGCTCTCTGGGGCCAACGTCCTGACTTTC
NA,NA,10,TRBJ2-7,TRBV20-1,CSARVYEQYF,TGCAGTGCTAGAGTCTACGAGCAGTACTTC
NA,TRBD1,15,TRBJ2-3,TRBV28,CASSFARGRRDTQYF,TGTGCCAGCAGTTTTGCCAGGGGGCGGCGGGATACGCAGTATTTT
NA,NA,14,TRBJ2-7,TRBV10-3,CAISSVLSSYEQYF,TGTGCCATCAGTTCAGTCCTATCATCCTACGAGCAGTACTTC
NA,NA,16,TRBJ2-1,TRBV6-2/TRBV6-3,CASSPGFRSEYNEQFF,TGTGCCAGCAGCCCTGGTTTTCGGTCCGAATACAATGAGCAGTTCTTC
NA,TRBD1,16,TRBJ1-4,TRBV7-9,CASSLGQGATNEKLFF,TGTGCCAGCAGTCTAGGACAGGGGGCAACTAATGAAAAACTGTTTTTT
NA,TRBD2,17,TRBJ2-3,TRBV4-1,CASSPSGGPGGTDTQYF,TGCGCCAGCAGCCCTAGCGGGGGGCCTGGGGGCACAGATACGCAGTATTTT
NA,NA,16,TRBJ2-7,TRBV5-5,CASSLYAGTSAYEQYF,TGTGCCAGCAGCTTGTACGCCGGGACATCCGCCTACGAGCAGTACTTC
NA,NA,14,TRBJ1-1,TRBV4-1,CASSLQILNTEAFF,TGCGCCAGCAGCTTACAGATATTGAACACTGAAGCTTTCTTT